These 30 T cell receptor beta chains were all obtained from the same sample, sequenced in a study of cytomegalovirus exposure and HLA in healthy donors. Clones were read by immunoSEQ multiplex PCR, and TCRdb kept only the in-frame ones, dropping some. Of 120,000 or so clones listed, roughly nine tenths are singletons. The sample consisted of PBMCs. The origin of the receptors is a woman aged 18-29 years in good health and CMV-seronegative.

The chain recombines TRBV18 with TRBJ1-5; 10 bases agree with TRBD1. Germline-derived CDR1 and CDR2 are KGHSH and LQKENI. V lost 3 bases, J lost 9 bases, and 8 bases stayed unmatched. The CDR3 totals 15 residues. This chain's CDR3 is CASSPGTGVDPPQHF. CDR3 DNA sequence: TGTGCCAGCTCACCGGGGACAGGGGTGGACCCGCCCCAGCATTTT. The entire variable domain, with the rest obtained from reference TRBV18 and TRBJ1-5, is as follows: NAGVMQNPRHLVRRRGQEARLRCSPMKGHSHVYWYRQLPEEGLKFMVYLQKENIIDESGMPKERFSAEFPKEGPSILRIQQVVRGDSAAYFCASSPGTGVDPPQHFGDGTRLSIL.

The chain couples TRBV10-3 to TRBJ2-7, with unresolved D. The CDR3 runs 16 residues. Trimming cost V 0 bases and J 0 bases, with 12 bases left between them. Germline loops: CDR1 ENHRY, CDR2 SYGVKD. The CDR3 DNA reads TGTGCCATCAGTGAGTCGAGTGGAAGGAGCTCCTACGAGCAGTACTTC. Translating gives CAISESSGRSSYEQYF.

This clone was seen only a few times. The chain uses TRBV29-1 and TRBJ2-7; 8 bases fit TRBD1. Trimming cost V 1 base and J 3 bases; bases outside gene matches: 5. Germline CDR1 reads SQVTM; CDR2 reads ANQGSEA. The CDR3 spans 14 residues. In nucleotides, the CDR3 is TGCAGCGTTGAAGTCACAGGGGGAGTCTACGAGCAGTACTTC. Translated, it gives CSVEVTGGVYEQYF.

The V and J genes are TRBV4-1 and TRBJ2-7, with TRBD2 as a possible D gene (6 bases). Trimming took 6 bases from V and 2 from J, leaving 17 bases between them. Germline CDR1 is MGHRA and CDR2 is YSYEKL. This CDR3 is built from 15 residues. The CDR3 sequence is CASRLVGLNTYEQYF. In nucleotides, the CDR3 is TGCGCCAGCAGACTCGTGGGACTCAACACCTACGAGCAGTACTTC.

The rearrangement joins TRBV19 to TRBJ1-1; TRBD1 is a possible D gene (5 bases). The CDR3 runs to 13 residues. Trimming cost V 8 bases and J 3 bases, with 13 bases left between them. CDR1 and CDR2 from the germline V gene are LNHDA and SQIVND (reference sequence). The CDR3 DNA is TGTGCCAGTCATTTTGGGGCAGACACTGAAGCTTTCTTT. Amino acids: CASHFGADTEAFF. Complete variable domain (other parts from reference TRBV19 and TRBJ1-1): DGGITQSPKYLFRKEGQNVTLSCEQNLNHDAMYWYRQDPGQGLRLIYYSQIVNDFQKGDIAEGYSVSREKKESFPLTVTSAQKNPTAFYLCASHFGADTEAFFGQGTRLTVV.

The sample holds one count of this clone. The V call is TRBV10-3, the J call TRBJ1-3; maybe TRBD1 (5 bases). The CDR3 sequence is 17 residues long. Germline values: CDR1 ENHRY, CDR2 SYGVKD. V lost 3 bases to trimming and J lost 1 base, with 16 bases between them. CDR3 residues: CAISDGALGMSGNTIYF. Here the CDR3 DNA reads TGTGCCATCAGTGATGGGGCCTTGGGGATGTCTGGAAACACCATATATTTT.

The chain links TRBV11-2 to TRBJ2-3; 12 positions agree with TRBD2. Germline V gives CDR1 SGHAT, CDR2 FQNNGV. V gave up 4 bases and J gave up 2 bases; unmatched junction bases: 4. The CDR3 runs to 16 residues. The CDR3 is CASSSGTSGSTDTQYF. The CDR3 coding sequence is TGTGCCAGCAGCTCCGGGACTAGCGGGTCCACAGATACGCAGTATTTT.

The CDR3 protein is CASSLLGQGSEQYF. In DNA, the CDR3 is TGTGCCAGCAGTCTTCTCGGACAGGGGAGCGAGCAGTACTTC. The chain carries TRBV28 and TRBJ2-7; TRBD1 matches 9 bases. The CDR3 runs to 14 residues. V trimming: 5 bases; J trimming: 6 bases; junction bases outside the gene matches: 8. Per the germline V gene, CDR1 is MDHEN and CDR2 is SYDVKM. Together with reference TRBV28 and TRBJ2-7, the CDR3 gives the full variable domain: DVKVTQSSRYLVKRTGEKVFLECVQDMDHENMFWYRQDPGLGLRLIYFSYDVKMKEKGDIPEGYSVSREKKERFSLILESASTNQTSMYLCASSLLGQGSEQYFGPGTRLTVT.

The J gene is TRBJ2-1, the V gene TRBV6-5; tentatively, D is TRBD1 (5 bases). Germline CDR1 is MNHEY and CDR2 is SVGAGI. The CDR3 loop spans 14 amino acids. V lost 4 bases and J 3 bases, leaving 10 bases between the germline ends. The CDR3 region has the DNA TGTGCCAGCAGTTCAGGGTCAGGCTACAATGAGCAGTTCTTC. Its protein is CASSSGSGYNEQFF.

V gene TRBV7-2 combines with J gene TRBJ2-6; 7 nucleotides line up with TRBD1. Per the germline V gene, CDR1 is SGHTA and CDR2 is FQGNSA. The CDR3 is made up of 16 amino acids. The junction had 10 bases not matched to a gene; V was cut back by 11 bases and J by 0 bases. CDR3 region: CAYPFRDSSGANVLTF. The CDR3 DNA reads TGTGCCTATCCCTTCCGGGACAGCTCTGGGGCCAACGTCCTGACTTTC.

This rearrangement joins TRBV30 to TRBJ2-7; 7 nucleotides match TRBD2. The V gene end was trimmed by 1 base and the J gene end by 11 bases; junction bases not matched to a gene: 8. The germline CDR1 and CDR2 sequences are GTSNPN and SVGIG (reference sequence). The CDR3 totals 12 residues. CDR3 loop: CAWSDERDLEYF. For the CDR3, the DNA is TGTGCCTGGAGTGACGAGCGGGACCTGGAGTACTTC.

This chain connects TRBV5-1 to TRBJ1-1; no clear D. CDR1 SGHRS and CDR2 YFSETQ come from the germline V gene. The V and J ends lost 1 base and 3 bases respectively, with 13 bases between them. This CDR3 spans 15 amino acids. This CDR3 reads CASSLRRNTHTEAFF. DNA for the CDR3: TGCGCCAGCAGCTTGAGGCGGAACACTCACACTGAAGCTTTCTTT.

This chain joins TRBV18 and TRBJ1-1; 10 bases align to TRBD1. The J segment lost 1 base and the V segment lost 4 bases, leaving 3 bases of the junction unmatched. Germline V lookup: CDR1 KGHSH, CDR2 LQKENI. This CDR3 comprises 15 residues. CDR3 nucleotide sequence: TGTGCCAGCTCACAAAGACAGGGGGCGAACACTGAAGCTTTCTTT. As protein: CASSQRQGANTEAFF.

V usage is TRBV6-1 and J usage is TRBJ2-7; a weak D match, TRBD2 (6 bases). The V end lost 7 bases, the J end lost 5 bases, and 21 bases lay between the germline ends. Germline-derived CDR1 and CDR2 are MNHNS and SASEGT. The CDR3 runs 15 residues. CDR3 nucleotides: TGTGCCAGCACCGCCTCCATGTGGAGGGTGCACGAGCAGTACTTC. This encodes CASTASMWRVHEQYF.

V gene TRBV19 combines with J gene TRBJ2-7; 8 nucleotides align to TRBD1. This CDR3 spans 14 amino acids. The germline CDR1 and CDR2 sequences are LNHDA and SQIVND (reference sequence). J lost 4 bases, V lost 5 bases, and 7 bases had no gene match. CDR3 nucleotide sequence: TGTGCCAGTAGTCTCCCTGGACAGGGATACGAGCAGTACTTC. Translating it yields CASSLPGQGYEQYF. The full variable domain, with the rest looked up from reference TRBV19 and TRBJ2-7, is DGGITQSPKYLFRKEGQNVTLSCEQNLNHDAMYWYRQDPGQGLRLIYYSQIVNDFQKGDIAEGYSVSREKKESFPLTVTSAQKNPTAFYLCASSLPGQGYEQYFGPGTRLTVT.

The count of this clone is one. This rearrangement joins TRBV18 to TRBJ2-7; 8 bases match TRBD1. This CDR3 is built from 13 residues. Losses at the gene ends were 3 bases for V and 5 bases for J; bases not matched to a gene: 3. Germline CDR1 and CDR2: KGHSH and LQKENI. The CDR3: CASSPGQDNEQYF. The CDR3, as DNA: TGTGCCAGCTCACCGGGACAGGACAACGAGCAGTACTTC. The entire variable domain, with the rest obtained from reference TRBV18 and TRBJ2-7, is as follows: NAGVMQNPRHLVRRRGQEARLRCSPMKGHSHVYWYRQLPEEGLKFMVYLQKENIIDESGMPKERFSAEFPKEGPSILRIQQVVRGDSAAYFCASSPGQDNEQYFGPGTRLTVT.

This chain uses TRBV6-5 with TRBJ1-2; TRBD1 agrees at 8 bases. Germline lookup yields CDR1 MNHEY and CDR2 SVGAGI. J was trimmed by 4 bases and V by 7 bases; bases with no gene match: 8. The CDR3 length is 14 residues. The CDR3 nucleotides read TGTGCCAGCACCCGGGACAGGAGGACCTATGGCTACACCTTC. It is translated as CASTRDRRTYGYTF.

This clone was recorded once. The genes are TRBV7-2 and TRBJ2-3; possible D gene TRBD2, 6 bases. CDR1 is SGHTA, CDR2 FQGNSA, per germline. The CDR3 is 14 amino acids. V lost 1 base to trimming and J lost 8 bases, with 13 bases between them. CDR3 loop: CASSLDRRGGTQYF. Written as DNA, the CDR3 is TGTGCCAGCAGCTTAGATCGGAGGGGCGGTACGCAGTATTTT.

The V and J genes are TRBV11-2 and TRBJ2-5; 7 positions agree with TRBD1. V shed 1 base and J 10 bases; nucleotides not matched to a gene: 12. Germline CDR1 and CDR2: SGHAT and FQNNGV. The CDR3 sequence is 15 residues long. DNA for the CDR3: TGTGCCAGCAGCTTAGGATGGGACAGCGCGGTGAGCCAGTACTTC. The encoded protein is CASSLGWDSAVSQYF.

The table lists this clone with a few counts. The V gene is TRBV19, the J gene TRBJ1-5; possible D gene TRBD1, 5 bases. Germline V gene lookup returns CDR1 LNHDA and CDR2 SQIVND (reference sequence). V was clipped by 8 bases and J by 3 bases, with 14 bases between them. CDR3 size: 14 residues. CDR3 in amino acids: CASLDGGVNQPQHF. The CDR3 nucleotides are TGTGCCAGTTTAGACGGGGGGGTCAATCAGCCCCAGCATTTT.

The V call is TRBV5-1, the J call TRBJ1-2; unclear D gene. The CDR3 is 13 amino acids. From germline, CDR1 is SGHRS and CDR2 YFSETQ. The V gene lost 4 bases and the J gene lost 7 bases, with 14 bases spanning the gap. CDR3 bases: TGCGCCAGCAGCCTCGAGGTTGTGGGTGGCTACACCTTC. Translating it yields CASSLEVVGGYTF.

The rearrangement links TRBV27 to TRBJ2-7; weak D call: TRBD2 (5 bases). In germline, CDR1 is MNHEY, CDR2 SMNVEV (reference sequence). The CDR3 covers 15 residues. Trimming stripped 1 base from V and 6 bases from J, with 16 bases between. The CDR3 DNA reads TGTGCCAGCAGTTTATACTGGGCAGGTGAGGGCGAGCAGTACTTC. It encodes CASSLYWAGEGEQYF.

This sequence joins TRBV28 and TRBJ1-1; D is ambiguous. The CDR3 has 15 amino acids. The V gene's germline CDR1 is MDHEN and CDR2 SYDVKM. Trimming pared 6 bases from V and 3 bases from J, leaving 17 bases between. The chain's CDR3 is CASSYRILMDTEAFF. DNA for the CDR3: TGTGCCAGCAGCTACAGAATTTTGATGGACACTGAAGCTTTCTTT.

The V call is TRBV6-1, the J call TRBJ2-7; 10 nucleotides align to TRBD2. Germline V gives CDR1 MNHNS, CDR2 SASEGT. The CDR3 extends over 15 amino acids. With V trimmed by 2 bases and J by 2 bases, 3 bases remained unmatched. The chain's CDR3 is CASSELAGAPYEQYF. For the CDR3, the DNA is TGTGCCAGCAGTGAACTAGCGGGAGCCCCCTACGAGCAGTACTTC.

CDR3 bases: TGTGCCAGCAGTGAAGGGCTTTCGTCTGGGGCCAACGTCCTGACTTTC. It is translated as CASSEGLSSGANVLTF. The rearrangement links TRBV6-1 to TRBJ2-6; D call uncertain. The CDR3 loop spans 16 amino acids. Trimming shortened V by 1 base and J by 1 base, and 8 bases separated the two germline ends. Germline lookup yields CDR1 MNHNS and CDR2 SASEGT.

The J gene is TRBJ2-7, the V gene TRBV6-1, with D tentatively TRBD1 (5 bases). The CDR3 contains 13 residues. V was shortened by 6 bases and J by 2 bases, with 11 bases between the two germline ends. CDR1 MNHNS and CDR2 SASEGT come from the germline V gene. The CDR3 DNA reads as TGTGCCAGCAGACAGGTTCCTACCTACGAGCAGTACTTC. This codes for CASRQVPTYEQYF.

The chain recombines TRBV6-6 with TRBJ2-4, with 8 bases that match TRBD1. V shed 10 bases, J shed 5 bases, and the junction held 4 bases outside the gene matches. Germline CDR1 is MNHNY and CDR2 is SVGAGI (reference sequence). The length of the CDR3 is 12 residues. As DNA, the CDR3 is TGTGCCATCCGGGACAGGCAAAACATTCAGTACTTC. It encodes CAIRDRQNIQYF.

This clone was detected once. This chain links TRBV7-2 with TRBJ1-2; TRBD1 matches at 8 bases. CDR3 length equals 15 residues. With 2 bases clipped from V and 7 bases from J, the junction kept 9 bases outside the gene matches. Germline V gene sequence: CDR1 SGHTA, CDR2 FQGNSA. Written as DNA, the CDR3 is TGTGCCAGCAGCTTAATGCGCGGGACAGGCTCTGGCTACACCTTC. Amino acid sequence: CASSLMRGTGSGYTF.

V is TRBV9 and J is TRBJ2-7; D is unresolved. Trimming removed 7 bases from V and 5 bases from J, with 19 bases in between. This CDR3 is built from 14 residues. CDR1 SGDLS and CDR2 YYNGEE come from the germline V gene. CDR3 amino acids: CASSVKSDWDEQYF. The DNA for the CDR3 is TGTGCCAGCTCCGTAAAGTCCGACTGGGACGAGCAGTACTTC.

This clone turned up a few times. The chain uses TRBV10-1 and TRBJ2-7, with 10 bases fitting TRBD2. Germline values: CDR1 WNHNN, CDR2 SYGVQD (reference sequence). The CDR3 runs to 14 residues. The V gene end was trimmed by 4 bases and the J gene end by 5 bases; junction bases not matched to a gene: 5. CDR3 nucleotides: TGCGCCAGCAGTGCGGGACTAGCGAACCACGAGCAGTACTTC. Its protein product is CASSAGLANHEQYF.